The rows below give T cell receptor beta chains drawn from one sample of a study of blood T cell repertoires in COVID-19. The assay was immunoSEQ multiplex PCR, and TCRdb's table has in-frame clones only and misses some. The table shows roughly 250,000 clones, with around 89% occurring only once. Sequenced sample: peripheral blood. The receptors shown here come from a woman between 35 and 50 years old who had recovered from COVID-19. Both conserved end residues are part of each CDR3. Each record gives: D gene, J gene, V gene, clone size, CDR3 protein, CDR3 DNA. The D gene is left open where the match is weak. The listing skips clone size in some rows; elsewhere it reads once, few, many or a size class.

TRBD2,TRBJ2-7,TRBV2,NA,CASRRTSGGAIEQYF,TGTGCCAGCAGGCGGACTAGCGGGGGGGCTATCGAGCAGTACTTC
NA,TRBJ2-3,TRBV24-1,NA,CATSVPSTGTQYF,TGTGCCACCAGTGTCCCCAGCACGGGTACGCAGTATTTT
TRBD1,TRBJ1-4,TRBV6-5,NA,CASRDGTGLGGKLFF,TGTGCCAGCAGGGACGGGACAGGGCTCGGGGGGAAACTGTTTTTT
NA,TRBJ1-2,TRBV28,NA,CASSPGGWDGYTF,TGTGCCAGCAGTCCGGGGGGGTGGGATGGCTACACCTTC
TRBD2,TRBJ2-5,TRBV7-9,NA,CASSSRGLAETQYF,TGTGCCAGCAGCTCGAGGGGACTAGCGGAGACCCAGTACTTC
NA,TRBJ2-5,TRBV7-2,NA,CASSPGPGLSSQETQYF,TGTGCCAGCAGCCCGGGACCCGGACTATCCTCCCAAGAGACCCAGTACTTC
TRBD1,TRBJ2-2,TRBV11-2,NA,CASSLRTGGELFF,TGTGCCAGCAGCCTCCGGACAGGCGGGGAGCTGTTTTTT
NA,TRBJ2-4,TRBV12-3/TRBV12-4,NA,CASSTQGHLIQYF,TGTGCCAGCAGTACCCAAGGACACCTGATTCAGTACTTC
NA,TRBJ2-2,TRBV30,NA,CAWRIGETGELFF,TGTGCCTGGAGGATAGGGGAAACCGGGGAGCTGTTTTTT
NA,TRBJ2-7,TRBV6-2/TRBV6-3,NA,CASSTGVWGEQYF,TGTGCCAGCAGTACGGGAGTTTGGGGGGAGCAGTACTTC
TRBD1,TRBJ2-6,TRBV15,NA,CATSSIDRGDGANVLTF,TGTGCCACCAGCAGTATAGACAGGGGGGATGGGGCCAACGTCCTGACTTTC
TRBD2,TRBJ2-1,TRBV15,once,CATSRTSGLVWGHNEQFF,TGTGCCACCAGCAGGACTAGCGGGTTAGTGTGGGGGCACAATGAGCAGTTCTTC
NA,TRBJ2-3,TRBV5-1,NA,CASSPIVGQDTQYF,TGCGCCAGCAGCCCGATCGTGGGGCAAGATACGCAGTATTTT
NA,TRBJ1-1,TRBV19,NA,CASNSPRGTEAFF,TGTGCCAGTAACTCACCCCGAGGCACTGAAGCTTTCTTT
NA,TRBJ2-1,TRBV27,NA,CASALGFEQFF,TGTGCCAGCGCCCTGGGCTTTGAGCAGTTCTTC
NA,TRBJ2-3,TRBV11-3,NA,CASSLGAVSSTDTQYF,TGTGCCAGCAGCTTAGGGGCAGTCTCTAGCACAGATACGCAGTATTTT
NA,TRBJ1-5,TRBV18,once,CASSGGGQQPQHF,TGTGCCAGCTCAGGGGGGGGCCAGCAGCCCCAGCATTTT
NA,TRBJ1-4,TRBV18,NA,CASSHREGKLFF,TGTGCCAGCTCACACAGGGAGGGAAAACTGTTTTTT
TRBD2,TRBJ2-6,TRBV11-3,NA,CASSRRGAGANVLTF,TGTGCCAGCAGCCGTCGGGGGGCTGGGGCCAACGTCCTGACTTTC
NA,TRBJ1-1,TRBV3-1/TRBV3-2,few,CASSQGMYWQGRNTEAFF,TGTGCCAGCAGCCAAGGCATGTATTGGCAGGGCCGGAACACTGAAGCTTTCTTT
NA,TRBJ1-2,TRBV30,few,CAWTLQGNYGYTF,TGTGCCTGGACCCTACAGGGAAACTATGGCTACACCTTC
TRBD2,TRBJ2-4,TRBV4-3,NA,CASSQVRGRASGIQYF,TGCGCCAGCAGCCAAGTCCGCGGGAGGGCCTCCGGCATTCAGTACTTC
TRBD1,TRBJ2-7,TRBV11-2,NA,CASSLGAGGWNEQYF,TGTGCCAGCAGCTTAGGGGCAGGGGGTTGGAACGAGCAGTACTTC
NA,TRBJ2-5,TRBV20-1,NA,CSASQQETQYF,TGCAGTGCTAGCCAACAAGAGACCCAGTACTTC
NA,TRBJ2-2,TRBV11-3,NA,CASSLGQGAGELFF,TGTGCCAGCAGCCTGGGACAAGGGGCCGGGGAGCTGTTTTTT
NA,TRBJ1-2,TRBV5-5,NA,CASSALPQARANYGYTF,TGTGCCAGCAGCGCCCTTCCCCAGGCCCGTGCTAACTATGGCTACACCTTC
TRBD1,TRBJ2-7,TRBV18,NA,CASSPQSDRVPYEQYF,TGTGCCAGCTCACCACAGAGCGACAGGGTCCCCTACGAGCAGTACTTC
NA,TRBJ2-7,TRBV18,NA,CASSPSGARPVF,TGTGCCAGCTCACCAAGTGGTGCGAGGCCCGTCTTC
TRBD1,TRBJ2-6,TRBV23-1,NA,CASSQSTGKSSGANVLTF,TGCGCCAGCAGTCAATCGACAGGGAAGAGCTCTGGGGCCAACGTCCTGACTTTC
TRBD1,TRBJ1-2,TRBV5-8,NA,CASSWGTGGNYGYTF,TGTGCCAGCAGCTGGGGGACAGGGGGGAACTATGGCTACACCTTC
NA,TRBJ2-5,TRBV10-3,NA,CAISPDPGETQYF,TGTGCCATCAGCCCCGACCCGGGGGAGACCCAGTACTTC
TRBD1,TRBJ2-2,TRBV19,NA,CASSMWTGATGELFF,TGTGCCAGTAGTATGTGGACAGGGGCCACCGGGGAGCTGTTTTTT
NA,TRBJ1-1,TRBV28,NA,CASSGPAGQGRGTEAFF,TGTGCCAGCAGTGGGCCAGCCGGCCAGGGCCGAGGCACTGAAGCTTTCTTT
NA,TRBJ2-1,TRBV7-9,NA,CASSPLRDEQFF,TGTGCCAGCAGCCCCCTCCGGGATGAGCAGTTCTTC
NA,TRBJ1-2,TRBV6-5,NA,CASSSPYGYTF,TGTGCCAGCAGTTCCCCGTATGGCTACACCTTC
NA,TRBJ2-2,TRBV9,NA,CASSVGAGLAGELFF,TGTGCCAGCAGCGTAGGGGCAGGGTTGGCCGGGGAGCTGTTTTTT
TRBD1,TRBJ2-7,TRBV19,NA,CASSMGQAAGEQYF,TGTGCCAGTAGTATGGGACAGGCCGCGGGGGAGCAGTACTTC
TRBD2,TRBJ2-1,TRBV9,NA,CASSALPSGNSYNEQFF,TGTGCCAGCAGCGCCCTCCCTAGCGGCAACTCCTACAATGAGCAGTTCTTC
NA,TRBJ1-2,TRBV12-1,NA,CASSCGTGGACGYTF,TGTGCCAGCAGCTGCGGGACAGGGGGGGCCTGTGGCTACACCTTC
TRBD1,TRBJ1-4,TRBV5-4,NA,CASSGTGGGREKLFF,TGTGCCAGCAGCGGGACAGGTGGGGGAAGAGAAAAACTGTTTTTT